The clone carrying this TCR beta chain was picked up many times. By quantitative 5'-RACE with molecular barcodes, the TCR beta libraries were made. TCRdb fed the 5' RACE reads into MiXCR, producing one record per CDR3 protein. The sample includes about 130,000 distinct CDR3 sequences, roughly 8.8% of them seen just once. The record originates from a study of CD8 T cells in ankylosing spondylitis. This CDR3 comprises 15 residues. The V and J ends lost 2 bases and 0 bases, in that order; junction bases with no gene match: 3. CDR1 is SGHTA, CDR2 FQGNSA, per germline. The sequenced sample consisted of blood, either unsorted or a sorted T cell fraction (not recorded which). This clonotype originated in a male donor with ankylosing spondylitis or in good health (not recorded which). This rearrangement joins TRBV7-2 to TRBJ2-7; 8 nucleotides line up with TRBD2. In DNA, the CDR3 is TGTGCCAGCAGCTTATATAGCGGGAACTCCTACGAGCAGTACTTC. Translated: CASSLYSGNSYEQYF.